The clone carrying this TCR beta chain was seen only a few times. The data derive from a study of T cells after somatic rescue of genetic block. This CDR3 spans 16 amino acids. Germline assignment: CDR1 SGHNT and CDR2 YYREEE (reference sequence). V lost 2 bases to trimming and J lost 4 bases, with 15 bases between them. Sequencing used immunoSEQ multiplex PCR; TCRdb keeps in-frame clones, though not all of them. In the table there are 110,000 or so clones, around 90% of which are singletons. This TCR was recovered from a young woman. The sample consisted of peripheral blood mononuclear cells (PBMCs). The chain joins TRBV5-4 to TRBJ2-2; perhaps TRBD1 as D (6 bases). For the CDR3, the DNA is TGTGCCAGCAGCTTCGCCCACCGAGGGGGCACCGGGGAGCTGTTTTTT. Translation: CASSFAHRGGTGELFF. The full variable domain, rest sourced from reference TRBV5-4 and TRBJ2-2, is ETGVTQSPTHLIKTRGQQVTLRCSSQSGHNTVSWYQQALGQGPQFIFQYYREEENGRGNFPPRFSGLQFPNYSSELNVNALELDDSALYLCASSFAHRGGTGELFFGEGSRLTVL.